These 21 T cell receptor beta chains were all obtained from the same sample, sequenced in a study of blood T cell repertoires in COVID-19. The assay was immunoSEQ multiplex PCR, and TCRdb's table has in-frame clones only and misses some. The sample holds about 230,000 clones; 81% are singletons and the top ten take approximately 7.9%. The sequencing input was peripheral blood. These TCRs come from an elderly woman with acute or convalescent COVID-19.

The V call is TRBV11-3, the J call TRBJ2-2; 7 bases fit TRBD1. The germline V gene has CDR1 SGHNT and CDR2 YENEEA. The J segment lost 0 bases and the V segment lost 4 bases, leaving 8 bases of the junction unmatched. The CDR3 runs 17 residues. The CDR3 spells CASSSPGQGANTGELFF. The CDR3 coding sequence is TGTGCCAGCAGCTCCCCGGGGCAGGGGGCGAACACCGGGGAGCTGTTTTTT.

The chain links TRBV5-1 to TRBJ2-2; the D is unclear. Germline V gene lookup returns CDR1 SGHRS and CDR2 YFSETQ. The CDR3 loop spans 11 amino acids. Trimming pared 2 bases from V and 7 bases from J, leaving 3 bases between. The CDR3 protein is CASSFLGELFF. In DNA, the CDR3 is TGCGCCAGCAGCTTTCTCGGGGAGCTGTTTTTT. Together with reference TRBV5-1 and TRBJ2-2, the CDR3 gives the full variable domain: KAGVTQTPRYLIKTRGQQVTLSCSPISGHRSVSWYQQTPGQGLQFLFEYFSETQRNKGNFPGRFSGRQFSNSRSEMNVSTLELGDSALYLCASSFLGELFFGEGSRLTVL.

This clone was observed a handful of times. The V call is TRBV5-1, the J call TRBJ2-1; the match to TRBD1 covers 8 bases. J lost 1 base, V lost 3 bases, and 6 bases had no gene match. This CDR3 spans 16 amino acids. CDR1 is SGHRS, CDR2 YFSETQ, per germline. DNA of the CDR3: TGCGCCAGCAGCTGGCAGACAGGGGCGTCCTACAATGAGCAGTTCTTC. It is translated as CASSWQTGASYNEQFF.

This sequence joins TRBV7-8 and TRBJ2-5; 11 bases are a match to TRBD1. This CDR3 has 16 amino acids. The J segment lost 4 bases and the V segment lost 1 base, leaving 5 bases of the junction unmatched. CDR1 and CDR2 from the germline V gene are SGHVS and FQNEAQ. The CDR3 nucleotides are TGTGCCAGCAGCTTAGTGGGACAGGGGGTGGGAGAGACCCAGTACTTC. Amino acid sequence: CASSLVGQGVGETQYF. Full variable domain (missing parts from reference TRBV7-8 and TRBJ2-5): GAGVSQSPRYKVAKRGQDVALRCDPISGHVSLFWYQQALGQGPEFLTYFQNEAQLDKSGLPSDRFFAERPEGSVSTLKIQRTQQEDSAVYLCASSLVGQGVGETQYFGPGTRLLVL.

J is TRBJ2-7 and V is TRBV3-1 (or the pseudogene TRBV3-2); D might be TRBD2 (7 bases). V was cut by 6 bases and J by 2 bases, with 17 bases left in between. CDR1 and CDR2 from the germline V gene are LGHDT and YNNKEL (reference sequence). The CDR3 has 15 amino acids. CDR3 sequence: CASSPSAGATYEQYF. In DNA, the CDR3 is TGTGCCAGCAGTCCGTCCGCGGGGGCTACCTACGAGCAGTACTTC.

The chain couples TRBV29-1 to TRBJ2-5, with D maybe TRBD1 (6 bases). The CDR3 contains 13 residues. Germline CDR1 and CDR2: SQVTM and ANQGSEA. V shed 6 bases and J shed 5 bases, with 16 bases lying between them. This chain's CDR3 is CSVEKGQGETQYF. CDR3 DNA: TGCAGCGTGGAAAAGGGACAAGGGGAGACCCAGTACTTC.

The chain couples TRBV5-1 to TRBJ2-3; 8 bases are a match to TRBD2. The germline V gene has CDR1 SGHRS and CDR2 YFSETQ. The CDR3 consists of 18 residues. Trimming removed 4 bases from V and 2 bases from J; junction bases left unmatched: 15. The CDR3 nucleotides are TGCGCCAGCAGCCTTGAGGGCGGGAGGCCGGGAAACACAGATACGCAGTATTTT. This gives the protein CASSLEGGRPGNTDTQYF.

The rearrangement joins TRBV19 to TRBJ1-2, with TRBD1 as a possible D gene (6 bases). The length of the CDR3 is 16 residues. Germline V gene sequence: CDR1 LNHDA, CDR2 SQIVND (reference sequence). V lost 3 bases and J 4 bases, leaving 18 bases between the germline ends. The CDR3: CASSMEWRQVSYGYTF. CDR3 DNA: TGTGCCAGTAGTATGGAATGGAGACAGGTCTCCTATGGCTACACCTTC.

The CDR3 loop reads CASSRDRADYGYTF. As DNA, the CDR3 is TGTGCCAGCAGCCGGGACAGGGCGGACTATGGCTACACCTTC. The rearrangement links TRBV14 to TRBJ1-2; 9 nucleotides agree with TRBD1. In germline, CDR1 is SGHDN, CDR2 FVKESK. There are 14 residues in the CDR3. Trimming cost V 4 bases and J 3 bases; bases outside gene matches: 3.

The V call is TRBV6-4, the J call TRBJ2-3; TRBD1 might be the D (5 bases). V lost 4 bases to trimming and J lost 0 bases, with 11 bases between them. The CDR3 length is 15 residues. Germline V gene sequence: CDR1 MRHNA, CDR2 SNTAGT. CDR3 nucleotides: TGTGCCAGCAGTGGGGGCAGATCTAGCACAGATACGCAGTATTTT. Protein: CASSGGRSSTDTQYF.

The CDR3 sequence: CASSFNRGHSNEKLFF. The DNA of the CDR3 is TGTGCCAGCAGCTTTAACAGGGGGCATAGTAATGAAAAACTGTTTTTT. The chain carries TRBV5-6 and TRBJ1-4; 9 bases match TRBD1. The CDR3 runs 16 residues. Germline loops: CDR1 SGHDT, CDR2 YYEEEE. J was trimmed by 4 bases and V by 2 bases; bases with no gene match: 6.

This clone was seen only a few times. The chain recombines TRBV7-6 with TRBJ1-3, with D hard to call. The CDR3 contains 16 residues. V shed 2 bases and J shed 3 bases, with 14 bases lying between them. Germline values: CDR1 SGHVS, CDR2 FNYEAQ. The CDR3 DNA sequence: TGTGCCAGCAGCTTACTAGAGGGAATTAGTGGAAACACCATATATTTT. As protein: CASSLLEGISGNTIYF. The entire variable domain, with the rest obtained from reference TRBV7-6 and TRBJ1-3, is as follows: GAGVSQSPRYKVTKRGQDVALRCDPISGHVSLYWYRQALGQGPEFLTYFNYEAQQDKSGLPNDRFSAERPEGSISTLTIQRTEQRDSAMYRCASSLLEGISGNTIYFGEGSWLTVV.

The chain recombines TRBV2 with TRBJ1-5; TRBD1 might be the D (6 bases). CDR3 length: 15 residues. V was clipped by 7 bases and J by 1 base, with 14 bases between them. Germline assignment: CDR1 SNHLY and CDR2 FYNNEI. CDR3 nucleotide sequence: TGTGCCAGCAAGTCAGGGGAGGGCAGCAATCAGCCCCAGCATTTT. Protein product: CASKSGEGSNQPQHF.

The table lists this clone with a few counts. V is TRBV13 and J is TRBJ1-6; TRBD1 might be the D (6 bases). The CDR3 consists of 13 residues. The germline CDR1 and CDR2 sequences are PRHDT and FYEKMQ (reference sequence). V was trimmed by 5 bases and J by 10 bases, leaving 12 bases between them. CDR3 loop: CASSLRQESPLHF. CDR3 DNA: TGTGCCAGCAGCCTACGACAGGAATCACCCCTCCACTTT.

This clone was counted a few times. The chain employs TRBV4-2 and TRBJ2-3, with D hard to call. This CDR3 is 11 amino acids long. Trimming cost V 2 bases and J 8 bases, with 5 bases left between them. CDR1 and CDR2 from the germline V gene are LGHNA and YNFKEQ. The CDR3 region is CASSQSVTQYF. CDR3 DNA sequence: TGTGCCAGCAGCCAAAGCGTTACGCAGTATTTT.

This chain uses TRBV3-1 (or the pseudogene TRBV3-2) with TRBJ2-7; D is unclear. The CDR3 length is 13 residues. Trimming removed 2 bases at V and 1 base at J, with 6 bases between. CDR1 is LGHDT, CDR2 YNNKEL, per germline (reference sequence). The CDR3 DNA reads TGTGCCAGCAGCCAAATAGCTTCCTACGAGCAGTACTTC. As protein: CASSQIASYEQYF.

The CDR3 protein is CASSESTGFGYTF. The CDR3 nucleotides read TGCGCCAGCAGTGAAAGTACAGGGTTTGGCTACACCTTC. The chain recombines TRBV10-2 with TRBJ1-2; tentatively, D is TRBD1 (6 bases). The CDR3 length is 13 residues. In germline, CDR1 is WSHSY, CDR2 SAAADI. V lost 3 bases and J lost 7, with 12 bases in between.

The chain recombines TRBV18 with TRBJ1-4; D is unclear. V lost 5 bases and J 0 bases, leaving 10 bases between the germline ends. This CDR3 region has 15 residues. Per germline, CDR1 KGHSH and CDR2 LQKENI. This CDR3 reads CASSSTLATNEKLFF. In nucleotides, the CDR3 is TGTGCCAGCTCATCCACACTAGCAACTAATGAAAAACTGTTTTTT.

The chain is built from TRBV5-1 and TRBJ2-5, with D tentatively TRBD2 (5 bases). Trimming pared 0 bases from V and 5 bases from J, leaving 8 bases between. Per germline, CDR1 SGHRS and CDR2 YFSETQ. The CDR3 length is 13 residues. CDR3 amino acids: CASSLERRETQYF. DNA for the CDR3: TGCGCCAGCAGCTTGGAGCGGCGGGAGACCCAGTACTTC.

The J gene is TRBJ2-1, the V gene TRBV10-1, with TRBD2 as a possible D gene (5 bases). Germline lookup yields CDR1 WNHNN and CDR2 SYGVQD (reference sequence). This CDR3 contains 14 residues. Trimming removed 6 bases at V and 7 bases at J, with 16 bases between. In DNA form, the CDR3 reads TGCGCCAGCAGAGAGACGCCGGGGTGTAATGAGCAGTTCTTC. This encodes CASRETPGCNEQFF.

The chain couples TRBV5-1 to TRBJ2-2; 9 bases map to TRBD1. Trimming removed 4 bases from V and 7 bases from J; junction bases left unmatched: 5. Germline assignment: CDR1 SGHRS and CDR2 YFSETQ. The CDR3 runs 14 residues. CDR3 coding DNA: TGCGCCAGCAGCCTCGGACAGGGGATCGGGGAGCTGTTTTTT. Its protein is CASSLGQGIGELFF.